The 17 T cell receptor beta chains below were found in one sample sequenced in a study of T cells in Graves' hyperthyroidism and ophthalmopathy. TCR beta CDR3 sequences were amplified from RNA transcripts. HTBI primers drove first-round RT-PCR of the TCR CDR3. Via MiXCR, TCRdb re-called the multiplex PCR reads, giving one row per CDR3 protein. Of fewer than 700,000 distinct CDR3 sequences listed, 16% are singletons. Sequencing used blood. Source of these receptors: a woman in her twenties or thirties with Graves' hyperthyroidism.

Only a few counts were recorded for this clonotype. The chain uses TRBV12-3 or TRBV12-4 and TRBJ2-6, with D perhaps TRBD2 (5 bases). CDR3 length: 13 residues. Between the trimmed V and J ends, which lost 2 bases and 8 bases, there was a span of 7 bases. CDR3 residues: CASSLTRTNVLTF. CDR3 nucleotide sequence: TGTGCCAGCAGTTTAACTAGGACCAACGTCCTGACTTTC.

In this sample, this clonotype turned up many times. The V and J genes are TRBV29-1 and TRBJ2-5; 7 bases map to TRBD2. The V segment lost 0 bases and the J segment 5 bases; nucleotides outside the gene matches: 9. The CDR3 contains 15 residues. Germline assignment: CDR1 SQVTM and CDR2 ANQGSEA. The CDR3 DNA reads TGCAGCGTTGAAGATCGTCCGGGAGGAAGGGAGACCCAGTACTTC. Amino acids: CSVEDRPGGRETQYF.

This clonotype showed up many times. The V call is TRBV30, the J call TRBJ2-7; D assignment may be TRBD1 or TRBD2 (6 bases each). Germline CDR1 and CDR2: GTSNPN and SVGIG (reference sequence). V gave up 3 bases and J gave up 3 bases, with 9 bases separating them. This CDR3 is built from 12 residues. CDR3 DNA sequence: TGTGCCTGGAGCGGGGGCAGCTACGAGCAGTACTTC. Translated, it gives CAWSGGSYEQYF.

This clonotype was recorded at least ten times. The gene calls are TRBV12-3 or TRBV12-4 and TRBJ2-7; 14 positions agree with TRBD2. This CDR3 has 18 amino acids. Trimming took 6 bases from V and 3 from J; bases not matched to a gene: 13. CDR3 protein: CASSPGLAGANWHYEQYF. The CDR3 bases are TGTGCCAGCAGCCCGGGACTAGCGGGAGCGAATTGGCACTACGAGCAGTACTTC.

Notes on this clonotype: A read error may explain this, as a much larger clone is one base away. The rearrangement joins TRBV16 to TRBJ1-1, with unresolved D. The CDR3 sequence is 12 residues long. V lost 1 base to trimming and J lost 8 bases, with 8 bases between them. Germline V CDR1 and CDR2: KGHSY, FQNENV. The CDR3 protein is CASSQLAAEAFF. CDR3 bases: TGTGCCAGCAGCCAATTGGCGGCCGAAGCTTTCTTT.

In this sample, this clonotype turned up a few times. CDR3 sequence (DNA): TGTGCCGGGACGTTTCAGGGGTCTTATGTTGACACTGAAGCTTTCTTT. Translation: CAGTFQGSYVDTEAFF. This chain links TRBV30 with TRBJ1-1, with a possible D match to TRBD1 (6 bases). Germline CDR1 and CDR2: GTSNPN and SVGIG (reference sequence). This CDR3 contains 16 residues. V was pared by 8 bases and J by 3 bases, with 25 bases between. The variable domain in full, completed from reference TRBV30 and TRBJ1-1, reads SQTIHQWPATLVQPVGSPLSLECTVEGTSNPNLYWYRQAAGRGLQLLFYSVGIGQISSEVPQNLSASRPQDRQFILSSKKLLLSDSGFYLCAGTFQGSYVDTEAFFGQGTRLTVV.

This clonotype showed up just a few times. The genes are TRBV7-2 and TRBJ1-5, with 8 bases aligning to TRBD1. Germline assignment: CDR1 SGHTA and CDR2 FQGNSA. Trimming removed 4 bases from V and 4 bases from J; junction bases left unmatched: 9. This CDR3 spans 16 amino acids. The CDR3 is CASSSGQGSWNQPQHF. In DNA form, the CDR3 reads TGTGCCAGCAGCTCCGGACAGGGCTCCTGGAATCAGCCCCAGCATTTT.

In this sample, this clonotype turned up many times. V gene TRBV27 combines with J gene TRBJ1-1; 7 bases fit TRBD1. Germline CDR1 reads MNHEY; CDR2 reads SMNVEV (reference sequence). V trimming: 0 bases; J trimming: 5 bases; junction bases outside the gene matches: 3. The CDR3 totals 14 residues. CDR3 protein: CASSLSIQGTEAFF. CDR3 in DNA: TGTGCCAGCAGTTTATCGATACAGGGGACTGAAGCTTTCTTT.

The chain carries TRBV19 and TRBJ1-5; maybe TRBD1 (6 bases). CDR1 and CDR2 (germline): LNHDA, SQIVND (reference sequence). The CDR3 consists of 15 residues. V was clipped by 7 bases and J by 3 bases, with 16 bases between them. The CDR3 sequence is CASTSRRQVNQPQHF. The CDR3 nucleotides read TGTGCCAGTACCTCCCGTCGACAGGTCAATCAGCCCCAGCATTTT.

On this clonotype itself: A much larger clone differs by one base, so this may be a read error. This likely comes from a read error, as the CDR3 has no conserved phenylalanine or tryptophan at its end. This chain connects TRBV6-1 to TRBJ1-1; D ambiguous. Between the trimmed V and J ends, which lost 4 bases and 4 bases, there was a span of 13 bases. Germline V gene sequence: CDR1 MNHNS, CDR2 SASEGT. The CDR3 runs 14 residues. Here the CDR3 DNA reads TGTGCCAGCAGTGTAACAGAAAGTCGCACTGAAGCTTTCCTT. Residues: CASSVTESRTEAFL.

The rearrangement links TRBV9 to TRBJ2-3; D might be TRBD1 (5 bases). The CDR3 spans 14 residues. Trimming left V 6 bases short and J 0 bases short, with 11 bases between. Germline V CDR1 and CDR2: SGDLS, YYNGEE. CDR3 protein: CASNPGSSTDTQYF. The CDR3 DNA is TGTGCCAGCAACCCAGGGTCTAGCACAGATACGCAGTATTTT.

This clonotype was detected only a few times. The chain has TRBV7-9 and TRBJ1-2, with D uncertain. V lost 6 bases and J lost 8, with 13 bases in between. The CDR3 contains 12 residues. Germline lookup yields CDR1 SEHNR and CDR2 FQNEAQ (reference sequence). CDR3 region: CASSQGNLGYTF. CDR3 nucleotides: TGTGCCAGCAGTCAAGGGAATTTGGGCTACACCTTC.

On this clonotype itself: Because it lacks the conserved phenylalanine or tryptophan at the end, this CDR3 is likely a read error. V and J are TRBV5-6 and TRBJ1-5; D call uncertain. The CDR3 contains 15 residues. The ends were cut back, 0 bases at V and 0 bases at J, with 7 bases in the middle. Germline loops: CDR1 SGHDT, CDR2 YYEEEE. The CDR3 region is CASSLGGHSNQPQHS. CDR3 nucleotide sequence: TGTGCCAGCAGCTTGGGCGGGCATAGCAATCAGCCCCAGCATTCT.

This clonotype has at least ten counts. The chain has TRBV28 and TRBJ1-1; D unclear. The CDR3 sequence is 13 residues long. Germline CDR1 and CDR2: MDHEN and SYDVKM. Trimming removed 7 bases from V and 0 bases from J, with 9 bases in between. This CDR3 reads CASNLFLNTEAFF. CDR3 bases: TGTGCCAGCAACTTATTCTTGAACACTGAAGCTTTCTTT.

This clonotype was detected many times. The chain carries TRBV7-2 and TRBJ1-1; 8 nucleotides align to TRBD1. V was clipped by 5 bases and J by 4 bases; unmatched bases: 6. CDR1 is SGHTA, CDR2 FQGNSA, per germline. This CDR3 is built from 14 residues. This CDR3 is CASSTQGEGTEAFF. The CDR3 bases are TGTGCCAGCAGCACACAGGGGGAGGGCACTGAAGCTTTCTTT.

V gene TRBV6-5 combines with J gene TRBJ2-6, with a possible D match to TRBD1 (5 bases). The V and J ends lost 3 bases and 2 bases respectively, with 11 bases between them. CDR1 and CDR2 (germline): MNHEY, SVGAGI. This CDR3 contains 16 residues. The CDR3 sequence: CASSYSPGTGANVLTF. CDR3 sequence (DNA): TGTGCCAGCAGTTATTCCCCAGGGACTGGGGCCAACGTCCTGACTTTC.

The rearrangement links TRBV10-2 to TRBJ2-3; TRBD2 is a possible D gene (5 bases). Per germline, CDR1 WSHSY and CDR2 SAAADI. CDR3 length equals 17 residues. Trimming removed 8 bases at V and 4 bases at J, with 25 bases between. The CDR3 reads CASGPSLGLGNSDTQYF. CDR3 DNA sequence: TGCGCCAGCGGCCCCAGTTTAGGACTTGGAAACTCAGATACGCAGTATTTT.